This paragraph reports one T cell receptor beta chain. Antigen: not known. The CDR3 is made up of 18 amino acids. Germline V gives CDR1 MGHRA, CDR2 YSYEKL. V was trimmed by 4 bases and J by 1 base, leaving 20 bases between them. The repertoire was sequenced with immunoSEQ multiplex PCR; TCRdb's copy has only in-frame clones and lacks some. The data contain 14,000 to 15,000 clones, 63% of them singletons. The record originates from a study of CD4+ T cells in melanoma. Whole-study findings and limits: Reportedly, melanoma neoantigen-specific CD4+ T cells showed varied differentiation states. CD8+ T cell, macrophage and B cell function reportedly correlated with neoantigen-specific CD4+ T cells.

The chain recombines TRBV4-1 with TRBJ2-1; D tentatively fits TRBD1 or TRBD2 (7 bases each). The TCR originated in a human donor with melanoma. The sample was cells from a culture (not recorded whether cultured in vitro). The CDR3 nucleotides are TGCGCCAGCAGCCCCACCTCAGGGGGAGGGGGATCCTACAATGAGCAGTTCTTC. Translating gives CASSPTSGGGGSYNEQFF.